The next 8 T cell receptor beta chains were all read from a single sample in a study of blood T cell repertoires in COVID-19. Data came from immunoSEQ multiplex PCR; TCRdb stores just in-frame clones and leaves some out. This table holds roughly 410,000 clones, about 91% found once. Sequenced material: peripheral blood. Receptor source: a woman between 40 and 50 years old with COVID-19, enrolled during active disease.

As DNA, the CDR3 is TGTGCCAGTATTGCCAGGGGTGAATACACTGAAGCTTTCTTT. It specifies CASIARGEYTEAFF. The rearrangement joins TRBV19 to TRBJ1-1, with D perhaps TRBD1 (6 bases). Trimming cost V 7 bases and J 3 bases, with 15 bases left between them. The CDR3 is 14 residues long. Germline CDR1 reads LNHDA; CDR2 reads SQIVND (reference sequence).

The chain uses TRBV2 and TRBJ1-6, with TRBD1 matching over 7 bases. The CDR3 extends over 15 amino acids. Per the germline V gene, CDR1 is SNHLY and CDR2 is FYNNEI. V dropped 6 bases and J dropped 7; count of bases not matched to a gene: 9. The CDR3 region has the DNA TGTGCCAGCAGCGCCATCGGGACAGACAATTCACCCCTCCACTTT. Its protein product is CASSAIGTDNSPLHF.

The chain employs TRBV5-6 and TRBJ2-6; 11 positions agree with TRBD1. Trimming removed 5 bases from V and 17 bases from J; junction bases left unmatched: 12. The germline CDR1 and CDR2 sequences are SGHDT and YYEEEE. CDR3 length equals 14 residues. The CDR3 DNA reads TGTGCCAGCAGTCGGCCGGGACAGGGGGTGTTCTTGACTTTC. It codes for CASSRPGQGVFLTF.

This clone was recorded at least ten times. The rearrangement joins TRBV19 to TRBJ1-5; D perhaps matches TRBD1 (5 bases). Per germline, CDR1 LNHDA and CDR2 SQIVND (reference sequence). The CDR3 is made up of 17 amino acids. V was shortened by 7 bases and J by 3 bases, with 22 bases between the two germline ends. The CDR3 protein is CASTSHLGRLINQPQHF. The CDR3 nucleotides are TGTGCCAGTACCTCCCATCTGGGGCGGCTAATCAATCAGCCCCAGCATTTT.

The J gene is TRBJ1-2, the V gene TRBV4-3; 7 positions match TRBD1. The CDR3 length is 14 residues. The trim removed 5 bases at V and 2 bases at J, leaving 5 bases unmatched. The V gene's germline CDR1 is LGHNA and CDR2 YSLEER. CDR3 DNA: TGCGCCAGCAGCGCGGACAGGAGCAACTATGGCTACACCTTC. Protein sequence: CASSADRSNYGYTF.

This sequence joins TRBV6-4 and TRBJ1-2, with TRBD1 identical over 8 bases. Germline CDR1 MRHNA, CDR2 SNTAGT. The junction had 5 bases not matched to a gene; V was cut back by 6 bases and J by 8 bases. This CDR3 comprises 12 residues. In DNA form, the CDR3 reads TGTGCCAGCAGAGGGGGACAGGACGGCTACACCTTC. This translates into CASRGGQDGYTF.

The rearrangement joins TRBV6-5 to TRBJ1-3; 7 nucleotides match TRBD1. Germline V gene data show CDR1 as MNHEY and CDR2 as SVGAGI. V lost 2 bases to trimming and J lost 4 bases; unmatched junction nucleotides: 8. This CDR3 has 16 amino acids. The DNA for the CDR3 is TGTGCCAGCAGTTACAACAGGGGATTCGGCGGAAACACCATATATTTT. It yields the protein CASSYNRGFGGNTIYF.

The chain links TRBV14 to TRBJ1-2; 7 nucleotides line up with TRBD1. V dropped 4 bases and J dropped 7; count of bases not matched to a gene: 12. The CDR3 spans 15 residues. Germline V gene sequence: CDR1 SGHDN, CDR2 FVKESK. The CDR3 loop reads CASSLETGRGGGYTF. The DNA of the CDR3 is TGTGCCAGCAGCCTCGAGACAGGGCGGGGTGGTGGCTACACCTTC.